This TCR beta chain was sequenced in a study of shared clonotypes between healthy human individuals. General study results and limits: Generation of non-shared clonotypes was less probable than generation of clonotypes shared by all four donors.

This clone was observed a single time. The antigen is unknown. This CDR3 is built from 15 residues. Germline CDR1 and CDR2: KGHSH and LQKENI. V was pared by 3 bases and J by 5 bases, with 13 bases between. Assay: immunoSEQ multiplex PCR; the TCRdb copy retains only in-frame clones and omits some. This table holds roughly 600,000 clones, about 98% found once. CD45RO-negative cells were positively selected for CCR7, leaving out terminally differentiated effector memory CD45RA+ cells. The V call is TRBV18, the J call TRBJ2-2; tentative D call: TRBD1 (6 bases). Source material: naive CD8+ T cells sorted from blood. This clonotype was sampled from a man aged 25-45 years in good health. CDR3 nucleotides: TGTGCCAGCTCACCGGGTCAGGGGCAGACCGGGGAGCTGTTTTTT. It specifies CASSPGQGQTGELFF.